These 27 T cell receptor beta chains share one sample of origin, sequenced in a study of T-cell reconstitution after alpha-beta-depleted transplantation in children. TCRbeta library preparation incorporated unique molecular identifiers. TCRdb ran MiXCR on the PCR reads and lists one entry per CDR3 protein. The profile covers 800,000 to 1,000,000 distinct CDR3 sequences, with around 30% appearing a single time and 28% taken by the ten largest. Sequenced material: PBMCs, mostly from graft donor cells, taken 360 days after TCRalphabeta/CD19-depleted stem cell transplant. These receptors all stem from a boy under two years old who had a stem cell transplant for SCID, so the T cells may come from the graft donor.

This clonotype was seen many times. The chain uses TRBV15 and TRBJ2-1; D is unclear. The CDR3 contains 15 residues. The V gene's germline CDR1 is LNHNV and CDR2 YYDKDF (reference sequence). V lost 1 base, J lost 5 bases, and 12 bases lay in between. The CDR3 DNA is TGTGCCACCAGCAGAGTCTTTACCCATAACAATGAGCAGTTCTTC. As protein: CATSRVFTHNNEQFF.

The gene calls are TRBV28 and TRBJ2-3; possible D gene TRBD2, 5 bases. Germline CDR1 is MDHEN and CDR2 is SYDVKM. Trimming shortened V by 3 bases and J by 4 bases, and 11 bases separated the two germline ends. The CDR3 is 14 residues long. The CDR3 here is CASSFSTRADTQYF. The CDR3, as DNA: TGTGCCAGCAGTTTTAGCACGAGGGCAGATACGCAGTATTTT.

This clonotype was seen a few times. V gene TRBV2 combines with J gene TRBJ1-2; D is uncertain. Per germline, CDR1 SNHLY and CDR2 FYNNEI. The CDR3 sequence is 13 residues long. V was pared by 4 bases and J by 8 bases, with 14 bases between. The CDR3 spells CASSGANGQGYTF. CDR3 sequence (DNA): TGTGCCAGCAGTGGGGCAAACGGGCAGGGCTACACCTTC.

The chain carries TRBV20-1 and TRBJ2-4; D unclear. Germline lookup yields CDR1 DFQATT and CDR2 SNEGSKA (reference sequence). The V gene lost 2 bases and the J gene lost 8 bases, with 25 bases spanning the gap. This CDR3 is built from 17 residues. The CDR3 protein is CSARISAGQFSQDIQYF. Written as DNA, the CDR3 is TGCAGTGCTAGAATTTCGGCCGGGCAGTTTAGCCAGGACATTCAGTACTTC.

This clonotype came up a few times. This CDR3 is CASSRAPPGTGGYNEQFF. The CDR3 nucleotides are TGCGCCAGCAGCCGAGCTCCACCCGGGACAGGGGGCTACAATGAGCAGTTCTTC. The rearrangement uses TRBV5-1 and TRBJ2-1, with 11 bases identical to TRBD1. The germline V gene has CDR1 SGHRS and CDR2 YFSETQ. The V gene end was trimmed by 4 bases and the J gene end by 3 bases; junction bases not matched to a gene: 12. The length of the CDR3 is 18 residues.

This clonotype came up a few times. Here the CDR3 reads CASLLRGAGETQYF. The CDR3 coding sequence is TGTGCCAGCCTCTTACGGGGGGCCGGGGAGACCCAGTACTTC. The chain recombines TRBV12-3 or TRBV12-4 with TRBJ2-5; D possibly corresponds to TRBD2 (7 bases). CDR3 size: 14 residues. Trimming shortened V by 8 bases and J by 5 bases, and 18 bases separated the two germline ends.

The J gene is TRBJ1-5, the V gene TRBV3-1; D is ambiguous. Germline V gene data show CDR1 as LGHDT and CDR2 as YNNKEL (reference sequence). This CDR3 contains 15 residues. Trimming cost V 1 base and J 3 bases, with 10 bases left between them. The CDR3 region is CASSQGRPNNQPQHF. The CDR3 nucleotides read TGTGCCAGCAGCCAAGGGAGGCCGAACAATCAGCCCCAGCATTTT.

This chain connects TRBV10-3 to TRBJ1-2; D is unresolved. Deletions cut 7 bases from V and 6 bases from J, with 18 bases between. The germline V gene has CDR1 ENHRY and CDR2 SYGVKD. The CDR3 is made up of 14 amino acids. DNA of the CDR3: TGTGCCATCACCGGGATCAAAAAGGGTGATGGCTACACCTTC. As protein: CAITGIKKGDGYTF.

Only a few counts were recorded for this clonotype. The chain carries TRBV29-1 and TRBJ2-1; D remains unclear. The V gene's germline CDR1 is SQVTM and CDR2 ANQGSEA. CDR3 length: 15 amino acids. V was pared by 1 base and J by 1 base, with 11 bases between. As DNA, the CDR3 is TGCAGCGTTGAAGGAACAGTCGGGTCCTACAATGAGCAGTTCTTC. Translated, it gives CSVEGTVGSYNEQFF.

This clonotype was found a few times. The V and J genes are TRBV12-3 or TRBV12-4 and TRBJ2-7, with D possibly TRBD1 on 6 matching bases. CDR3 length equals 12 residues. V shed 5 bases and J shed 4 bases, with 9 bases lying between them. CDR3 amino acids: CASSKDSYEQYF. Written as DNA, the CDR3 is TGTGCCAGCAGTAAGGACAGTTACGAGCAGTACTTC.

This rearrangement joins TRBV7-9 to TRBJ2-5; 14 nucleotides match TRBD2. Germline lookup yields CDR1 SEHNR and CDR2 FQNEAQ (reference sequence). V lost 3 bases, J lost 5 bases, and 8 bases stayed unmatched. The CDR3 runs to 17 residues. CDR3 amino acids: CASSFVGTSGGRETQYF. The CDR3 DNA sequence: TGTGCCAGCAGCTTCGTCGGGACTAGCGGGGGCCGGGAGACCCAGTACTTC.

The V gene is TRBV20-1, the J gene TRBJ2-4; D ambiguous. Germline CDR1 reads DFQATT; CDR2 reads SNEGSKA (reference sequence). The CDR3 covers 13 residues. V gave up 3 bases and J gave up 1 base, with 7 bases separating them. CDR3 in DNA: TGCAGTGCTAGTTCGGGTGCCAAAAACATTCAGTACTTC. Protein sequence: CSASSGAKNIQYF.

The chain links TRBV7-2 to TRBJ2-5; TRBD2 aligns across 9 bases. The CDR3 extends over 16 amino acids. With V trimmed by 5 bases and J by 2 bases, 9 bases remained unmatched. The germline V gene encodes CDR1 SGHTA and CDR2 FQGNSA. CDR3 nucleotides: TGTGCCAGCAGCCCCCGGGCGGGGGGGCCGCAAGAGACCCAGTACTTC. It is translated as CASSPRAGGPQETQYF.

The genes are TRBV5-1 and TRBJ2-3, with D uncertain. Germline assignment: CDR1 SGHRS and CDR2 YFSETQ. Trimming shortened V by 0 bases and J by 4 bases, and 12 bases separated the two germline ends. The CDR3 has 15 residues. The CDR3, as DNA: TGCGCCAGCAGCTTGGACAAAAAAAGGGCAGATACGCAGTATTTT. It yields the protein CASSLDKKRADTQYF. The full variable domain, completed using reference TRBV5-1 and TRBJ2-3, is KAGVTQTPRYLIKTRGQQVTLSCSPISGHRSVSWYQQTPGQGLQFLFEYFSETQRNKGNFPGRFSGRQFSNSRSEMNVSTLELGDSALYLCASSLDKKRADTQYFGPGTRLTVL.

The V gene is TRBV18, the J gene TRBJ2-5; a weak D match, TRBD1 (5 bases). CDR1 is KGHSH, CDR2 LQKENI, per germline. The CDR3 is made up of 14 amino acids. Trimming cost V 2 bases and J 5 bases, with 12 bases left between them. CDR3 in DNA: TGTGCCAGCTCACCAAAAGGGGCGCAGGAGACCCAGTACTTC. Translating gives CASSPKGAQETQYF.

The genes are TRBV10-3 and TRBJ2-1, with D possibly TRBD1 on 6 matching bases. Between the trimmed V and J ends, which lost 3 bases and 7 bases, there was a span of 16 bases. Germline CDR1 ENHRY, CDR2 SYGVKD. The CDR3 sequence is 15 residues long. For the CDR3, the DNA is TGTGCCATCAGTGATCAGGTTACAGGGAAAAATGAGCAGTTCTTC. It yields the protein CAISDQVTGKNEQFF.

This clonotype was observed once. This chain links TRBV10-3 with TRBJ2-7; a weak D match, TRBD1 (5 bases). Per the germline V gene, CDR1 is ENHRY and CDR2 is SYGVKD. CDR3 size: 16 residues. The V end was cut by 0 bases, the J end by 4 bases, with 16 bases between. The CDR3 region has the DNA TGTGCCATCAGTGAGTCTTGGGCAGGGATGGGGTACGAGCAGTACTTC. Translation: CAISESWAGMGYEQYF.

This chain uses TRBV6-2 or TRBV6-3 with TRBJ2-7; D call uncertain. This CDR3 spans 13 amino acids. Trimming took off 7 bases at V and 0 bases at J, with 10 bases between the two ends. Per the germline V gene, CDR1 is MNHEY and CDR2 is SVGEGT. CDR3 amino acids: CASNGRGSYEQYF. The CDR3 nucleotides are TGTGCCAGCAATGGACGCGGCTCCTACGAGCAGTACTTC.

This clonotype was counted between two and nine times. At one end, the junction sequence differs from germline, possibly due to a read error. The genes are TRBV20-1 and TRBJ2-5; D gene ambiguous. This CDR3 spans 11 amino acids. Germline CDR1 reads DFQATT; CDR2 reads SNEGSKA (reference sequence). The CDR3 nucleotides are TGCAGCGCTAGTATGTTGGAGACCCAGTACTTC. Protein product: CSASMLETQYF.

This clonotype turned up a few times. The chain joins TRBV9 to TRBJ1-1; D remains unclear. Germline lookup yields CDR1 SGDLS and CDR2 YYNGEE. The ends were cut back, 3 bases at V and 1 base at J, with 10 bases in the middle. The CDR3 runs to 14 residues. CDR3 sequence (DNA): TGTGCCAGCAGCGGCAGGCTTTCGAACACTGAAGCTTTCTTT. It yields the protein CASSGRLSNTEAFF.

The rearrangement uses TRBV20-1 and TRBJ1-1; D not resolved. The ends were cut back, 5 bases at V and 8 bases at J, with 15 bases in the middle. Germline V gene data show CDR1 as DFQATT and CDR2 as SNEGSKA (reference sequence). The CDR3 runs to 12 residues. The DNA of the CDR3 is TGCAGTGCTGGAGGAGGAACGGACGAAGCTTTCTTT. Translated: CSAGGGTDEAFF.

This clonotype was seen a few times. V usage is TRBV12-3 or TRBV12-4 and J usage is TRBJ2-5; D remains unclear. The V end lost 3 bases, the J end lost 4 bases, and 15 bases lay between the germline ends. This CDR3 contains 15 residues. CDR3 amino acids: CASSFTGRRSETQYF. The CDR3, as DNA: TGTGCCAGCAGTTTCACGGGCAGGAGATCAGAGACCCAGTACTTC.

This clonotype was counted between two and nine times. This chain uses TRBV12-3 or TRBV12-4 with TRBJ2-1; no clear D gene. V dropped 1 base and J dropped 12 bases, with 13 bases sitting between them. The CDR3 totals 13 residues. CDR3 sequence (DNA): TGTGCCAGCAGTTTAGATTCGGCAGCGAGGCAGTTCTTC. Protein product: CASSLDSAARQFF.

In this sample, this clonotype turned up a few times. The chain links TRBV5-6 to TRBJ2-2; D gene unclear. The CDR3 loop spans 15 amino acids. The germline V gene encodes CDR1 SGHDT and CDR2 YYEEEE. With 2 bases removed from V and 1 base from J, the gap between germline ends came to 9 bases. The CDR3 here is CASSFNGLNTGELFF. CDR3 DNA: TGTGCCAGCAGCTTTAACGGCCTGAACACCGGGGAGCTGTTTTTT.

A word on this clonotype: A junction boundary mismatches the germline segment, possibly from a read error. J is TRBJ2-6 and V is TRBV6-5; D is uncertain. Germline lookup yields CDR1 MNHEY and CDR2 SVGAGI. The CDR3 sequence is 19 residues long. In DNA, the CDR3 is TGTGCCATCAGTTACAGTGAAACGGAGAACCCCTCTGGGGCCAACGTCCTGACTTTC. It specifies CAISYSETENPSGANVLTF.

This clonotype was detected many times. The genes are TRBV5-1 and TRBJ2-5; 8 nucleotides match TRBD1. The CDR3 runs to 15 residues. The J segment lost 2 bases and the V segment lost 0 bases, leaving 3 bases of the junction unmatched. Germline values: CDR1 SGHRS, CDR2 YFSETQ. The CDR3 DNA reads as TGCGCCAGCAGCTTGGTCGGGACAGGACAAGAGACCCAGTACTTC. It yields the protein CASSLVGTGQETQYF.

This clonotype showed up just a few times. This chain connects TRBV12-3 or TRBV12-4 to TRBJ2-3; the D is unclear. V was clipped by 5 bases and J by 4 bases, with 13 bases between them. The CDR3 has 14 amino acids. This CDR3 is CASSPPPLADTQYF. In nucleotides, the CDR3 is TGTGCCAGCAGTCCCCCTCCACTTGCAGATACGCAGTATTTT.